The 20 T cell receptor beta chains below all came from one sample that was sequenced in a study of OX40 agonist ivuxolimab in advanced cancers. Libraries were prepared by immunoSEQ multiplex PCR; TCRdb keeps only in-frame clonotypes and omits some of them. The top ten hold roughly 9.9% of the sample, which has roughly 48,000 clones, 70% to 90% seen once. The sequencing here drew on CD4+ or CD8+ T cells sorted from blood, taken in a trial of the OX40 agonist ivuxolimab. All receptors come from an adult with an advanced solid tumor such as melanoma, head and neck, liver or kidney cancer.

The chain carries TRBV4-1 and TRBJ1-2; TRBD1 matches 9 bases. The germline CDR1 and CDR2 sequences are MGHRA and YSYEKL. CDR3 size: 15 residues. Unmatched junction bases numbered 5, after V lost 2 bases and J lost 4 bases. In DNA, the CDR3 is TGCGCCAGCAGCCAACGGACAGGGGTACTCTATGGCTACACCTTC. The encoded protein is CASSQRTGVLYGYTF.

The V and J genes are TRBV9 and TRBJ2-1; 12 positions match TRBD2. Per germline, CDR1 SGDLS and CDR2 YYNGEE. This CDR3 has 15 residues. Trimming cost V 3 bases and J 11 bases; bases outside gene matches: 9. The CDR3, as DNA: TGTGCCAGCAGCGCCGGACTAGCGGGGCGGCCGAAGCAGTTCTTC. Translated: CASSAGLAGRPKQFF.

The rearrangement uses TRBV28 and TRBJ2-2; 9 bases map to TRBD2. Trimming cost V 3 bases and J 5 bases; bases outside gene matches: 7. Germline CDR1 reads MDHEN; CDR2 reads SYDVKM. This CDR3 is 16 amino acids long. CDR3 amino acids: CASSFRLAGLTGELFF. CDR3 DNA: TGTGCCAGCAGTTTCCGTCTAGCGGGACTGACCGGGGAGCTGTTTTTT.

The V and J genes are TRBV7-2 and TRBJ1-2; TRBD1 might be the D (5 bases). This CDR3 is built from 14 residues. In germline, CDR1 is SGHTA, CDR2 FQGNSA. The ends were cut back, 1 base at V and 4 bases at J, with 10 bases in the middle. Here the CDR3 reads CASSLGVGGYGYTF. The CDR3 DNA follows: TGTGCCAGCAGCTTAGGAGTGGGGGGCTATGGCTACACCTTC. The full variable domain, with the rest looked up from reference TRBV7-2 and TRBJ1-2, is GAGVSQSPSNKVTEKGKDVELRCDPISGHTALYWYRQSLGQGLEFLIYFQGNSAPDKSGLPSDRFSAERTGGSVSTLTIQRTQQEDSAVYLCASSLGVGGYGYTFGSGTRLTVV.

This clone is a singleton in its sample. DNA of the CDR3: TGTGCCAGCCGCGGGGACTCCTACGAGCAGTACTTC. As protein: CASRGDSYEQYF. V usage is TRBV10-3 and J usage is TRBJ2-7; a weak D match, TRBD2 (6 bases). The CDR3 extends over 12 amino acids. Germline V gives CDR1 ENHRY, CDR2 SYGVKD. The V gene lost 10 bases and the J gene lost 0 bases, with 10 bases spanning the gap.

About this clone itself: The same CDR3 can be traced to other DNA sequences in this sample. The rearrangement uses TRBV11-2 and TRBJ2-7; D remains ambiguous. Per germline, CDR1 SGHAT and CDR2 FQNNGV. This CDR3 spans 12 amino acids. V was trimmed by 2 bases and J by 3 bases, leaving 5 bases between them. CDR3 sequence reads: CASSLWSYEQYF. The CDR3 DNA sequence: TGTGCCAGCAGCTTATGGAGCTACGAGCAGTACTTC.

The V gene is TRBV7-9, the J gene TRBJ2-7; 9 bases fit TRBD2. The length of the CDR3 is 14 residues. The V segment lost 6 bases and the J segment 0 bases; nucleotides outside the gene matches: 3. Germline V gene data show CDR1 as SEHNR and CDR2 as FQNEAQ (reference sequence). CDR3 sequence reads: CASRGSGSSYEQYF. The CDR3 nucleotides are TGTGCCAGCAGAGGTAGCGGGAGCTCCTACGAGCAGTACTTC.

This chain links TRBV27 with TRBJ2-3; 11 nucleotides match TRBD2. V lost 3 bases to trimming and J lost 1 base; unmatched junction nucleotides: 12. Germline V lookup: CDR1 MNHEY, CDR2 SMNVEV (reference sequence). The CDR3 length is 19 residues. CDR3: CASSFRPPGLAERTDTQYF. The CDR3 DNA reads TGTGCCAGCAGTTTCCGACCCCCGGGACTAGCGGAGCGCACAGATACGCAGTATTTT.

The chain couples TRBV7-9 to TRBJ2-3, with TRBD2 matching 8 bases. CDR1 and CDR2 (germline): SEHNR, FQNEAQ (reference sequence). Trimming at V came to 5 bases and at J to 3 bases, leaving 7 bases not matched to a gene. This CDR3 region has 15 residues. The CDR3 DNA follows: TGTGCCAGCAGCCGATCCGGGGGGGGAACAGATACGCAGTATTTT. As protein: CASSRSGGGTDTQYF.

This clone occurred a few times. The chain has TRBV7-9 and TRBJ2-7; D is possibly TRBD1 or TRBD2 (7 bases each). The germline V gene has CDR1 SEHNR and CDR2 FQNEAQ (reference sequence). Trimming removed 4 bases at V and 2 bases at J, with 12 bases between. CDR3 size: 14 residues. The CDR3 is CASSSSGGAYEQYF. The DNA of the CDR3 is TGTGCCAGCAGCTCCTCAGGGGGGGCCTACGAGCAGTACTTC.

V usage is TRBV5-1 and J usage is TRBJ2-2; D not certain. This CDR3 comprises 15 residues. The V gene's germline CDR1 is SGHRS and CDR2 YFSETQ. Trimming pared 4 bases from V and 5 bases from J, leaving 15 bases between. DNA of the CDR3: TGCGCCAGCAGCGTGAGCGTCCCCCGAACCGGGGAGCTGTTTTTT. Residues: CASSVSVPRTGELFF.

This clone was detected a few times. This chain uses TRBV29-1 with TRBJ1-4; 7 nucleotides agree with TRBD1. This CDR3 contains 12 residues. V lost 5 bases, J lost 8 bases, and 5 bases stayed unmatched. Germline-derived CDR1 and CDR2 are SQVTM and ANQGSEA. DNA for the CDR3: TGCAGCGTTAAAGGACAGGACGAAAAACTGTTTTTT. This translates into CSVKGQDEKLFF. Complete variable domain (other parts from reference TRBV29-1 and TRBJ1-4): SAVISQKPSRDICQRGTSLTIQCQVDSQVTMMFWYRQQPGQSLTLIATANQGSEATYESGFVIDKFPISRPNLTFSTLTVSNMSPEDSSIYLCSVKGQDEKLFFGSGTQLSVL.

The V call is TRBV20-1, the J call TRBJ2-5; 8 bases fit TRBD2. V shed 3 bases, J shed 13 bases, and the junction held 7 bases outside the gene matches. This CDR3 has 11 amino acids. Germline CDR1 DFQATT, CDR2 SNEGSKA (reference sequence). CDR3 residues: CSASPGGPGYF. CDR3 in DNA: TGCAGTGCTAGTCCGGGAGGGCCAGGGTACTTC.

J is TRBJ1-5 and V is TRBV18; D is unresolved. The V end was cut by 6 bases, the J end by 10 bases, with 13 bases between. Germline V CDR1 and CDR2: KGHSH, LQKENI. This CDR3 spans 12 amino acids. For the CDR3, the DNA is TGTGCCAGCTCCTCCCCGGGAATTCCCCAGCATTTT. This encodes CASSSPGIPQHF.

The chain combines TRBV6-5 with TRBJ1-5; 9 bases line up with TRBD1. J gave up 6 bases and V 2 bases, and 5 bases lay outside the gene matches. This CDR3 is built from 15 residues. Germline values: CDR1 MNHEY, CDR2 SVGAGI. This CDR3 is CASSYRTGASQPQHF. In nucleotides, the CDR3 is TGTGCCAGCAGTTACCGGACAGGGGCAAGTCAGCCCCAGCATTTT.

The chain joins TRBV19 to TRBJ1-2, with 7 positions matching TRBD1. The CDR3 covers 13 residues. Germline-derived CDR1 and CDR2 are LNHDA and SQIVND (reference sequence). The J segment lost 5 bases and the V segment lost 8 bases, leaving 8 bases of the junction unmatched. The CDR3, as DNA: TGTGCCAGTGGCAGACAGGGTTCTTATGGCTACACCTTC. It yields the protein CASGRQGSYGYTF.

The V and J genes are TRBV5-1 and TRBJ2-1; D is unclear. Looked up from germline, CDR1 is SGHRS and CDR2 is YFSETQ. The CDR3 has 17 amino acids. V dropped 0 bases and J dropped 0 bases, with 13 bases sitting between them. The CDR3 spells CASSLDLAASSYNEQFF. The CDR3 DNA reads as TGCGCCAGCAGCTTGGACCTCGCGGCCTCCTCCTACAATGAGCAGTTCTTC.

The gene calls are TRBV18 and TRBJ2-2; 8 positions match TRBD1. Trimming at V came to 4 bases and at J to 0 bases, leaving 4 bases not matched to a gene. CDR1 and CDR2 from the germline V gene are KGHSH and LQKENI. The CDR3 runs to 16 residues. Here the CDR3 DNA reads TGTGCCAGCTCACAAACGACAGGGGCGAACACCGGGGAGCTGTTTTTT. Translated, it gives CASSQTTGANTGELFF.

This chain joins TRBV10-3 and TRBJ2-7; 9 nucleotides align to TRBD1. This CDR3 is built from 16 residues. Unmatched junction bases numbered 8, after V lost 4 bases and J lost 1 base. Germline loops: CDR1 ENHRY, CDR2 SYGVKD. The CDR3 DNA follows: TGTGCCATCAGTGGGGCCGGGACAGGGCGTTCCTACGAGCAGTACTTC. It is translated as CAISGAGTGRSYEQYF.

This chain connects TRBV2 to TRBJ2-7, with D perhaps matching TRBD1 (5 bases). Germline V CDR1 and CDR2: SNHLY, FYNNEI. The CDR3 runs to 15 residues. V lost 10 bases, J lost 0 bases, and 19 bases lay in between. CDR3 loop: CATKIQADSSYEQYF. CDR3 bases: TGTGCCACCAAGATTCAGGCCGACAGCTCCTACGAGCAGTACTTC. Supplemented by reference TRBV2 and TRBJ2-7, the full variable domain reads EPEVTQTPSHQVTQMGQEVILRCVPISNHLYFYWYRQILGQKVEFLVSFYNNEISEKSEIFDDQFSVERPDGSNFTLKIRSTKLEDSAMYFCATKIQADSSYEQYFGPGTRLTVT.